This TCR beta chain originates from a study of naive and memory T cell subsets. The study, taken as a whole, reports: The power law exponent of TCR abundance differed between naive and memory cells. In naive cells, over 90% of TCR sequences were seen only once. Each distinct alpha or beta sequence counts as one clonotype.

The beta constant-region primer was an equimolar mix of two oligonucleotides covering TRBC1 and TRBC2. MiXCR was run by TCRdb on the UMI-ligation and nested PCR reads, yielding one entry per CDR3 protein. The table includes tens of thousands of distinct CDR3 sequences, around 6.5% detected once. This clonotype was counted many times. Its antigen is currently unknown. Four subsets defined by CD45RA and CD27 were sorted after CD3, CD4, CD8 and live/dead staining. What was sequenced was central memory CD4+ T cells from blood. The receptor was derived from a human donor in good health.

The DNA for the CDR3 is TGCAGCGTTGGGCGGCCTCCCCACGAGCAGTACTTC. Its translation: CSVGRPPHEQYF. The rearrangement joins TRBV29-1 to TRBJ2-7, with no clear D. The V gene's germline CDR1 is SQVTM and CDR2 ANQGSEA. V shed 4 bases and J shed 5 bases, with 12 bases lying between them. CDR3 length: 12 amino acids.